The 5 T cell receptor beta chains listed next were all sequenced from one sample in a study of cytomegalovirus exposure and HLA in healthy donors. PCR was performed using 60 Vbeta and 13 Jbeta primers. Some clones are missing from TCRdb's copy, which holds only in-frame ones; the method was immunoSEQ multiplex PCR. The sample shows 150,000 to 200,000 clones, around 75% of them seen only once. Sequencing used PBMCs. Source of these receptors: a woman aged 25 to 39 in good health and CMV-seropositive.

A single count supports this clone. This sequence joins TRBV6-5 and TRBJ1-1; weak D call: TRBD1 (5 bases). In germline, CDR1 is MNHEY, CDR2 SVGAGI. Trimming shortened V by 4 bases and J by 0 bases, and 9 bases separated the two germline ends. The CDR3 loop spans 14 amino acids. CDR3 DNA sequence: TGTGCCAGCAGTTGGACAAGCATGAACACTGAAGCTTTCTTT. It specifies CASSWTSMNTEAFF.

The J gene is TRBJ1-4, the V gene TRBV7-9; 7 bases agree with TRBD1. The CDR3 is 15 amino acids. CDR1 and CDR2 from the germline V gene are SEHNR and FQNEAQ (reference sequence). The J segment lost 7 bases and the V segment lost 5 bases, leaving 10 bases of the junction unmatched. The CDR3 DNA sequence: TGTGCCAGCAGCCCACGGGACAGATTGGGTGAAAAACTGTTTTTT. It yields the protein CASSPRDRLGEKLFF.

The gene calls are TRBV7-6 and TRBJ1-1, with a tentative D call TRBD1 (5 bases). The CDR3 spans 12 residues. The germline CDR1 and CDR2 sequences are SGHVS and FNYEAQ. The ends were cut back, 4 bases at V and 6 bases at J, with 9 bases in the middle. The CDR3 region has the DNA TGTGCCAGCAGCTACGGGGGTTCTGAAGCTTTCTTT. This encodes CASSYGGSEAFF. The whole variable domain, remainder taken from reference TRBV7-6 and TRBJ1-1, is GAGVSQSPRYKVTKRGQDVALRCDPISGHVSLYWYRQALGQGPEFLTYFNYEAQQDKSGLPNDRFSAERPEGSISTLTIQRTEQRDSAMYRCASSYGGSEAFFGQGTRLTVV.

The DNA of the CDR3 is TGTGCCAGCAGCTTAGCGCTCGGTTATGGCTACACCTTC. Its translation: CASSLALGYGYTF. The chain couples TRBV7-2 to TRBJ1-2; D unclear. This CDR3 has 13 residues. Germline V gene lookup returns CDR1 SGHTA and CDR2 FQGNSA. The ends were cut back, 0 bases at V and 5 bases at J, with 7 bases in the middle.

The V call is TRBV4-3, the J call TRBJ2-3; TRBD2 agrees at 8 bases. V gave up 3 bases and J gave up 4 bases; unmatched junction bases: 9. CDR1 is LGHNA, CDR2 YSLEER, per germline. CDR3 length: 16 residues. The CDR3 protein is CASSQRSGGGADTQYF. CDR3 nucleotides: TGCGCCAGCAGCCAGAGGAGCGGGGGAGGGGCAGATACGCAGTATTTT.